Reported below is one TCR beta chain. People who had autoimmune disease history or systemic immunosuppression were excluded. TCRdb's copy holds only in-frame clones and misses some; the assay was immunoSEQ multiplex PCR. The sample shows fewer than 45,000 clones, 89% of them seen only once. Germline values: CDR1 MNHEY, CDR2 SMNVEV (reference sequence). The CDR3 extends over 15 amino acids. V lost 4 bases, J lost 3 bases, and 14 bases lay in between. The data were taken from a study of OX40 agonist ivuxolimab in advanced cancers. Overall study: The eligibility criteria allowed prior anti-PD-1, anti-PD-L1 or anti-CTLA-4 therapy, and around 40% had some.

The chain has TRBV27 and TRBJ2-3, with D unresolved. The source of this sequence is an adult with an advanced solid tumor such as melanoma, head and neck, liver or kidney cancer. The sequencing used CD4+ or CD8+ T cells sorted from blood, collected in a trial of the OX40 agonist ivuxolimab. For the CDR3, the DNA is TGTGCCAGCAGTTCCCGGAGTGGTGGGACAGATACGCAGTATTTT. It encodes CASSSRSGGTDTQYF.